A single T cell receptor (beta chain) is shown here with its context. Looked up from germline, CDR1 is KGHSH and CDR2 is LQKENI. The CDR3 is made up of 15 amino acids. V was cut by 2 bases and J by 8 bases, with 16 bases left in between. The data stem from a study of blood T cell repertoires in COVID-19. Background on the study: COVID-19 samples collected from the United States, Italy and Spain covered acute and convalescent phases. T cells, B-cell-depleted T cells, or PBMCs provided the cDNA or gDNA that served as material.

Authors' analysis steps: Reference gene primers were amplified, and this amplification served to estimate nucleated cell counts. Libraries were prepared by immunoSEQ multiplex PCR; TCRdb keeps only in-frame clonotypes and omits some of them. D and trimming come from the DNA, and the V and J calls and clone size come from that table. The sample yields 25,000 to 35,000 clones, about three quarters seen once. The sample comprised peripheral blood. This chain uses TRBV18 with TRBJ2-1, with D maybe TRBD1 (6 bases). The origin of this receptor is a boy younger than 10 with active or convalescent COVID-19. CDR3 sequence reads: CASSPDGQGPYEQFF. The CDR3, as DNA: TGTGCCAGCTCACCAGATGGGCAGGGGCCTTATGAGCAGTTCTTC.